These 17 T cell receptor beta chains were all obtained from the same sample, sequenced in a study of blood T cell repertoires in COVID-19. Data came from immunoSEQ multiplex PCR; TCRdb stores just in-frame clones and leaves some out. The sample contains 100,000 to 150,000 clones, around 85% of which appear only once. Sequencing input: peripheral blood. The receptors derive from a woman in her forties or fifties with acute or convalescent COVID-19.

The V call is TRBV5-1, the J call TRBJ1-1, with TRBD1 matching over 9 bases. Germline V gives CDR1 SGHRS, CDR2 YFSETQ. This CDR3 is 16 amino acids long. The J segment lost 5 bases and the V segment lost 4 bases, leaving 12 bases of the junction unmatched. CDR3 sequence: CASSVDRGGRGTEAFF. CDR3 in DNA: TGCGCCAGCAGCGTGGACAGGGGAGGACGTGGGACTGAAGCTTTCTTT.

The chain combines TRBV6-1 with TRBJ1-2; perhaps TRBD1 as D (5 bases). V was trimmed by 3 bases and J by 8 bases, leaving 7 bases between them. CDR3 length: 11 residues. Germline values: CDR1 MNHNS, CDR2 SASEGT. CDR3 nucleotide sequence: TGTGCCAGCAGTGACAAGGGGGGCTACACCTTC. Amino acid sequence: CASSDKGGYTF.

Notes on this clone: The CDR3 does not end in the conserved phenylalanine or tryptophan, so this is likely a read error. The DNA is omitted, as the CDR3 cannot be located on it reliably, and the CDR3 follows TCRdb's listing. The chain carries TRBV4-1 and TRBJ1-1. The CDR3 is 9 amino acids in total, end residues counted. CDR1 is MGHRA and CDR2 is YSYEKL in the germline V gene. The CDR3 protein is CASALGPRI.

The CDR3 region has the DNA TGTGCCAGCAGCTTGTTAGGGACAGGATCTGGAAACACCATATATTTT. This gives the protein CASSLLGTGSGNTIYF. The rearrangement uses TRBV5-8 and TRBJ1-3, with 8 bases that match TRBD1. The CDR3 length is 16 residues. The germline V gene has CDR1 SGHTS and CDR2 YDEGEE. J was trimmed by 1 base and V by 1 base; bases with no gene match: 4.

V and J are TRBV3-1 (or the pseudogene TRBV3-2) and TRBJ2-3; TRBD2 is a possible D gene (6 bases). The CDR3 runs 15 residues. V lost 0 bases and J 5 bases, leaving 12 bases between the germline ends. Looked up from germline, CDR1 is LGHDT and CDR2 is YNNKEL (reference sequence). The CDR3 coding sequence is TGTGCCAGCAGCCAAGACGGTAGCGGAGGAGATACGCAGTATTTT. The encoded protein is CASSQDGSGGDTQYF.

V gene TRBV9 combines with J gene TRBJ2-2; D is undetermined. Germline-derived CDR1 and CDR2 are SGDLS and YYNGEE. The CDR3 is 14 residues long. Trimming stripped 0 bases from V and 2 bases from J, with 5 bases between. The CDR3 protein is CASSVVINTGELFF. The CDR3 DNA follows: TGTGCCAGCAGCGTAGTCATCAACACCGGGGAGCTGTTTTTT.

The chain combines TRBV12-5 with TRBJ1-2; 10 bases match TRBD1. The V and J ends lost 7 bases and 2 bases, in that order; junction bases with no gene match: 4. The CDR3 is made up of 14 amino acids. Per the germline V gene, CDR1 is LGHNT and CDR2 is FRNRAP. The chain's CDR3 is CASAGQGDNYGYTF. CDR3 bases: TGTGCTAGTGCCGGACAGGGGGACAACTATGGCTACACCTTC.

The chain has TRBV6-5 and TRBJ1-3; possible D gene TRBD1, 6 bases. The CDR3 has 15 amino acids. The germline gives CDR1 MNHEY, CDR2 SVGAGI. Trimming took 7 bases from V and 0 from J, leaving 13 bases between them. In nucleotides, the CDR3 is TGTGCCAGCACCCAAGACAGGAGCTCTGGAAACACCATATATTTT. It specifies CASTQDRSSGNTIYF.

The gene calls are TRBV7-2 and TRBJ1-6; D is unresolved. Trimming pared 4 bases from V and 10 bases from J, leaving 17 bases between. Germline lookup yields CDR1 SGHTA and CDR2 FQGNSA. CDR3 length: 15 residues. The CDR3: CASSSSGSLDSPLHF. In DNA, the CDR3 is TGTGCCAGCAGCTCGTCCGGGAGCCTGGACTCACCCCTCCACTTT.

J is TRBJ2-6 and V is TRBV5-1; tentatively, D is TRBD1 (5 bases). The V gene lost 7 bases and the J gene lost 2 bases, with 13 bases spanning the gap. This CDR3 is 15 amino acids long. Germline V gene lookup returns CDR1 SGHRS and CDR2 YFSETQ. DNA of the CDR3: TGCGCCAGCTCGAACCAGGGTACTGGGGCCAACGTCCTGACTTTC. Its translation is CASSNQGTGANVLTF. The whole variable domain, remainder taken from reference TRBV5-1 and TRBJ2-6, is KAGVTQTPRYLIKTRGQQVTLSCSPISGHRSVSWYQQTPGQGLQFLFEYFSETQRNKGNFPGRFSGRQFSNSRSEMNVSTLELGDSALYLCASSNQGTGANVLTFGAGSRLTVL.

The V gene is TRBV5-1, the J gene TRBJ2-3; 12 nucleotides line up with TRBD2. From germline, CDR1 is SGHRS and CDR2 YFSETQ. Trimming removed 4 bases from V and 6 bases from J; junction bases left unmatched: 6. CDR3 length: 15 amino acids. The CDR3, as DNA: TGCGCCAGCAGCCCCCGACTAGCGGGGGCCGATACGCAGTATTTT. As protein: CASSPRLAGADTQYF.

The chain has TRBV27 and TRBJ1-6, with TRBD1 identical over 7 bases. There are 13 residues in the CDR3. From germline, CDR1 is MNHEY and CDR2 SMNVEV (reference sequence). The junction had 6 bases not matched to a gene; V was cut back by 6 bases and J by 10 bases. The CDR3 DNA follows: TGTGCCAGCAGGACAGGGTTTGCCTCACCCCTCCACTTT. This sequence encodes CASRTGFASPLHF.

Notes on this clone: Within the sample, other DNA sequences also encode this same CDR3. The CDR3 sequence: CASSPTSSYEQYF. The CDR3 DNA follows: TGTGCCAGCTCACCGACATCCTCCTACGAGCAGTACTTC. This chain links TRBV18 with TRBJ2-7; no reliable D call. Looked up from germline, CDR1 is KGHSH and CDR2 is LQKENI. V dropped 3 bases and J dropped 0 bases, with 6 bases sitting between them. The CDR3 is 13 residues long.

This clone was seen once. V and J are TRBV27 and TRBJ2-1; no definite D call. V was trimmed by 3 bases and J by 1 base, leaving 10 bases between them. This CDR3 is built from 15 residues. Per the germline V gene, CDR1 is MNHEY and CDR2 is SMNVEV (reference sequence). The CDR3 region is CASSLWQKSYNEQFF. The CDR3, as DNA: TGTGCCAGCAGTTTGTGGCAGAAATCCTACAATGAGCAGTTCTTC.

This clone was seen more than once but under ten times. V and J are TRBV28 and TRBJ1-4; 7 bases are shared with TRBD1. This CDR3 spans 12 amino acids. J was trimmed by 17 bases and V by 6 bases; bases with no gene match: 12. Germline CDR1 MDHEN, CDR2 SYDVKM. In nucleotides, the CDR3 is TGTGCCAGCAGAAGTGGACAGGCCGCGTATTTTTTT. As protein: CASRSGQAAYFF.

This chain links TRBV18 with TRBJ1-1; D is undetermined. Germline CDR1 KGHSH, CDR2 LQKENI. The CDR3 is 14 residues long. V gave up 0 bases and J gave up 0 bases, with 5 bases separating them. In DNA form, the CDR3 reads TGTGCCAGCTCACCACCGTCGGTGAACACTGAAGCTTTCTTT. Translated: CASSPPSVNTEAFF.

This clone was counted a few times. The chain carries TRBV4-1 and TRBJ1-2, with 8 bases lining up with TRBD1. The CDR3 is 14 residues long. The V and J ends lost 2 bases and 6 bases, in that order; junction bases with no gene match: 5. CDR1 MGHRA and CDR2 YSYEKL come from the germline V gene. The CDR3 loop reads CASSQPDRDNGYTF. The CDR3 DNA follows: TGCGCCAGCAGCCAACCGGACAGGGATAATGGCTACACCTTC.